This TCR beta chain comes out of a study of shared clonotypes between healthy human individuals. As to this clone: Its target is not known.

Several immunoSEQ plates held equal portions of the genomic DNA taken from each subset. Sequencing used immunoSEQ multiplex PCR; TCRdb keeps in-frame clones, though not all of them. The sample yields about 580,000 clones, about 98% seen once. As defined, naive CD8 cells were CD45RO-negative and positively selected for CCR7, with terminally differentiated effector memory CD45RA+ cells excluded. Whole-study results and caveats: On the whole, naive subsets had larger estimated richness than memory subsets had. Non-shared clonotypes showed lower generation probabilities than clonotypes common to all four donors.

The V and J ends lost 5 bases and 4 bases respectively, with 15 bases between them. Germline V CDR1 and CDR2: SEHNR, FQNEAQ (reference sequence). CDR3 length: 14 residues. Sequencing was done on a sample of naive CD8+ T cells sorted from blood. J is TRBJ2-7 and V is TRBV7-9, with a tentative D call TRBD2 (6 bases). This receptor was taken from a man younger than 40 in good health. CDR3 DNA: TGTGCCAGCAGCCCCCAGACCGGGACTTACGAGCAGTACTTC. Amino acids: CASSPQTGTYEQYF.